This TCR beta chain appears in the sequencing data of a study of CD8 T cells in Susac syndrome. From germline, CDR1 is SGDLS and CDR2 YYNGEE. With 3 bases removed from V and 3 bases from J, the gap between germline ends came to 6 bases. This CDR3 spans 12 amino acids. Reverse transcription used roughly 0.45 to 1 ug RNA and random hexamers. Each CDR3 protein is one row after TCRdb ran MiXCR on the immunoSEQ multiplex PCR reads. The sample consists of roughly 220,000 distinct CDR3 sequences, about 94% of them appearing once. The gene calls are TRBV9 and TRBJ1-1; D is unclear. The receptor was isolated from a human donor with Susac syndrome. Sequencing was done on a sample of CD4+ T cells from PBMCs. In DNA form, the CDR3 reads TGTGCCAGCAGCGGCGCCGACACTGAAGCTTTCTTT. Translation: CASSGADTEAFF. The full variable domain, completed using reference TRBV9 and TRBJ1-1, is DSGVTQTPKHLITATGQRVTLRCSPRSGDLSVYWYQQSLDQGLQFLIQYYNGEERAKGNILERFSAQQFPDLHSELNLSSLELGDSALYFCASSGADTEAFFGQGTRLTVV.